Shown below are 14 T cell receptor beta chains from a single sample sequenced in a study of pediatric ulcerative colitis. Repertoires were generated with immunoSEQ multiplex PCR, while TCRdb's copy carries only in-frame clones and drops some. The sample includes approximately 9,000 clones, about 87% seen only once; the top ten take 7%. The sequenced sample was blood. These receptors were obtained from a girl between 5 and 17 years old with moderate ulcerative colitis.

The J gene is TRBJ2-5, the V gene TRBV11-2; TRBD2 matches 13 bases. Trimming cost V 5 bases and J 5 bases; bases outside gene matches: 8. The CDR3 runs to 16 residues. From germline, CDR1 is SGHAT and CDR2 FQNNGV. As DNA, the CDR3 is TGTGCCAGCAGCCAAGGGGGACTAGCGGGACTCGAGACCCAGTACTTC. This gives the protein CASSQGGLAGLETQYF.

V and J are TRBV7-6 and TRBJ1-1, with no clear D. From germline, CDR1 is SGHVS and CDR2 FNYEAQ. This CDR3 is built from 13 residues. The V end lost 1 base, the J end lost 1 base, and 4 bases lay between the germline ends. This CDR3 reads CASSLEENTEAFF. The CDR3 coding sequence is TGTGCCAGCAGCTTAGAAGAGAACACTGAAGCTTTCTTT. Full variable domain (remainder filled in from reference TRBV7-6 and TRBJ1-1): GAGVSQSPRYKVTKRGQDVALRCDPISGHVSLYWYRQALGQGPEFLTYFNYEAQQDKSGLPNDRFSAERPEGSISTLTIQRTEQRDSAMYRCASSLEENTEAFFGQGTRLTVV.

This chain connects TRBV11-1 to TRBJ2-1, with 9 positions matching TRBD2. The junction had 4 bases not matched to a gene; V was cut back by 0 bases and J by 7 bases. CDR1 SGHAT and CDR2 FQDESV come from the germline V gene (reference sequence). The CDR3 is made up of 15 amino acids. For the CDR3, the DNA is TGTGCCAGCAGCTTAGCACTAGCGGGCCAAAATGAGCAGTTCTTC. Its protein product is CASSLALAGQNEQFF.

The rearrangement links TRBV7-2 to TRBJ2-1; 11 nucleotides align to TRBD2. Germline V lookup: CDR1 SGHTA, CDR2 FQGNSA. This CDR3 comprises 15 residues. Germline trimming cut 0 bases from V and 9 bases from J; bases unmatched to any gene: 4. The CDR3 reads CASSLASGGVFEQFF. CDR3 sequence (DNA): TGTGCCAGCAGCTTAGCTAGCGGGGGGGTTTTTGAGCAGTTCTTC.

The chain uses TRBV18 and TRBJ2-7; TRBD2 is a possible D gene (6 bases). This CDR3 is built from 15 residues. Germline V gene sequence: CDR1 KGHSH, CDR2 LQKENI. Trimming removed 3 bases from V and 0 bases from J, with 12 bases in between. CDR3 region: CASSPGGDPSYEQYF. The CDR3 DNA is TGTGCCAGCTCACCCGGCGGGGACCCCTCCTACGAGCAGTACTTC.

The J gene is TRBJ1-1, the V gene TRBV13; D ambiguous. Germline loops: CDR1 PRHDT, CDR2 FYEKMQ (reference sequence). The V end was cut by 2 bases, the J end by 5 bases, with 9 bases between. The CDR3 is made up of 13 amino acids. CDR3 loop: CASSLWTATEAFF. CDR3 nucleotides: TGTGCCAGCAGCTTATGGACTGCTACTGAAGCTTTCTTT.

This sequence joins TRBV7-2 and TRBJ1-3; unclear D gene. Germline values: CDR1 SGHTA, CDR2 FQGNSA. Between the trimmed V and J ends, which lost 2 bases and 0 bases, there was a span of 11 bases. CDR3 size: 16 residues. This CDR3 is CASSLSVYVSGNTIYF. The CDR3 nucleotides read TGTGCCAGCAGCTTAAGTGTGTACGTCTCTGGAAACACCATATATTTT.

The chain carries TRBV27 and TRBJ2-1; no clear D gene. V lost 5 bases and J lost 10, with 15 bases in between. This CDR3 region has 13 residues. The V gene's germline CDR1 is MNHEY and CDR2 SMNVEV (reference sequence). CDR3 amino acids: CASSLMPGYEQFF. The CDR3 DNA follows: TGTGCCAGCAGTCTAATGCCCGGTTACGAGCAGTTCTTC.

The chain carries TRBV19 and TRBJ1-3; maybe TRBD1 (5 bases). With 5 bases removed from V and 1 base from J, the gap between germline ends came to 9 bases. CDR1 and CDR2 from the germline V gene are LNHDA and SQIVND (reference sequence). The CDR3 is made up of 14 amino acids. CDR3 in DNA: TGTGCCAGTAGTCCGAAGGGGTCTGGAAACACCATATATTTT. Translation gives CASSPKGSGNTIYF.

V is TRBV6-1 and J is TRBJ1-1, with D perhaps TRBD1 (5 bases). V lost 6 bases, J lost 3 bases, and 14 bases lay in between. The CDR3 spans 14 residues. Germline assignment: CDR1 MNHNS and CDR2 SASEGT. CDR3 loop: CASRWGGMDTEAFF. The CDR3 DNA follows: TGTGCCAGCAGATGGGGGGGTATGGACACTGAAGCTTTCTTT.

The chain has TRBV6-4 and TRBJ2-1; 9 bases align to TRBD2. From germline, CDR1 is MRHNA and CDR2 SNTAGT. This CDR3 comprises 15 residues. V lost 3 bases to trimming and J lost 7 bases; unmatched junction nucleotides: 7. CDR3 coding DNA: TGTGCCAGCAGTGATCTAGCGGGGCCGGGGAATGAGCAGTTCTTC. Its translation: CASSDLAGPGNEQFF.

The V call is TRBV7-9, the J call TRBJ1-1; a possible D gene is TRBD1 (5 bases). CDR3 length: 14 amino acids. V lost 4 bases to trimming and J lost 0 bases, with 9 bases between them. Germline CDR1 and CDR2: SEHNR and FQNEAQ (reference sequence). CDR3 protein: CASSSETVNTEAFF. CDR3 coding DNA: TGTGCCAGCAGCTCAGAGACAGTGAACACTGAAGCTTTCTTT.

The CDR3 loop is CASSNPGRTNTEAFF. The CDR3 DNA reads TGTGCCAGCAGTAACCCGGGACGGACGAACACTGAAGCTTTCTTT. J is TRBJ1-1 and V is TRBV6-5, with TRBD1 as a possible D gene (5 bases). The CDR3 loop spans 15 amino acids. The V gene lost 5 bases and the J gene lost 1 base, with 14 bases spanning the gap. Germline CDR1 is MNHEY and CDR2 is SVGAGI.

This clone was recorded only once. This CDR3 is CASSQVVGDKSYEQYF. CDR3 nucleotides: TGCGCCAGCAGCCAAGTAGTCGGGGACAAGTCCTACGAGCAGTACTTC. J is TRBJ2-7 and V is TRBV4-1; D is possibly TRBD1 (6 bases). Germline V gene data show CDR1 as MGHRA and CDR2 as YSYEKL. Trimming took 1 base from V and 1 from J, leaving 14 bases between them. There are 16 residues in the CDR3.